This T cell receptor (beta chain) was found in a study of blood T cell repertoires in COVID-19 (dated by TCRdb to the early 2020s). Turning to the overall study: Collaborator samples came from the United States, Italy and Spain and covered acute and convalescent phases of COVID-19. Samples came from the ongoing ImmuneRACE study (first 160 participants) plus 1,254 subjects from 6 global collaborators. The repertoires were released in a freely available public database meant as a resource for research on the immune response to SARS-CoV-2. Where available, HLA class I and class II types were taken from metadata supplied by the sample provider and were not determined by assay-based typing. Sample metadata almost always included a de-identified subject ID, COVID-19 status, age in years and sex. The prospective study material was composed of cDNA or gDNA derived from T cells, B-cell-depleted T cells, or PBMCs. Deeply sampled blood TCRbeta repertoires from subjects exposed to, actively infected with, or recovered from COVID-19 were included in the dataset. What the work shows at the level of the full study, not this receptor alone: The quantity of clinical and demographic metadata differed by source and by participant and was supplied without curation.

As for this clone: It has no known antigen specificity. Base qualities are not at hand, and no much larger clone is one base apart.

TCRbeta CDR3 regions were amplified from genomic DNA using the immunoSEQ Assay, a bias-controlled multiplex PCR. From the authors' description of their analysis: Nucleated cell counts per sample were estimated from amplification of reference gene primers within the assay. To quantify the absolute abundance of each unique TCRbeta CDR3 rearrangement, sequence reads were collapsed and filtered. For each sample, productive Simpson clonality was calculated as the square root of Simpson's diversity index over productive rearrangements. TCRdb took over this immuneACCESS table, retaining in-frame rearrangements with V and J assigned. Such tables are incomplete; in checked studies, under half of the missing clones stem from an unresolved V gene, and the remainder is unexplained. Clone size and the V and J calls come from that table; the DNA yielded D and trimming. This sample has some 150,000 clones in its table, and about 88% of those were observed once. Approximately 1% of the sample is held by the ten biggest clonotypes.

From the cysteine through the phenylalanine, the CDR3 covers 15 amino acids. The DNA shown is the 45-base CDR3, in frame from base 1. The junction shows trimming of 5 bases on V and 2 bases on J, plus 16 bases between the germline ends. CDR1 and CDR2 (LNHDA, SQIVND) derive from the germline V gene (reference sequence). Whole blood was collected in K2EDTA tubes by collaborating institutions according to the institutions' own protocols. For TCRbeta analysis, collaborators shipped samples in one of three forms: frozen whole blood, isolated PBMCs, or DNA extracted from either of those sample types. This clonotype originated in a middle-aged man with acute or convalescent COVID-19. The chain couples TRBV19 to TRBJ2-7; a weak D assignment points to TRBD2 (6 bases agree). The sample consisted of peripheral blood. The sequenced DNA: TGTGCCAGTAGTGCTCCGGGACTCGGGACCTACGAGCAGTACTTC. This yields the protein CASSAPGLGTYEQYF.